This TCR beta chain was captured in a study of blood T cell repertoires in COVID-19. On the study more broadly: Sites across the United States, Italy and Spain contributed samples from acute and convalescent COVID-19. PBMCs, B-cell-depleted T cells, or T cells were the source of the cDNA or gDNA that made up the material.

The CDR3 has 14 amino acids. V dropped 1 base and J dropped 5 bases, with 9 bases sitting between them. Looked up from germline, CDR1 is SGHRS and CDR2 is YFSETQ. Source study methods: Reference gene primer amplification in the assay estimated nucleated cell counts. Method: immunoSEQ multiplex PCR; TCRdb's copy keeps in-frame clones and lacks some. D and trimming were read from the DNA, whereas the V and J calls and clone size are those reported in that table. The sample records over 80,000 clones, over 90% being singletons. The sequence was obtained from a man aged 55 to 70 with acute or convalescent COVID-19. The sequenced sample consisted of peripheral blood. The rearrangement joins TRBV5-1 to TRBJ2-2, with D hard to call. In DNA, the CDR3 is TGCGCCAGCAGCTTGCAGGAAGAAACCGGGGAGCTGTTTTTT. Its protein is CASSLQEETGELFF.